The present entry profiles one TCR beta chain with its context. What antigen it recognizes has not been identified. No qualities accompany the bases; no much larger clone lies one base away. At diagnosis, peripheral blood, uninvolved tumor-adjacent lung and tumor were collected and stored as a combination of fresh-frozen and FFPE material. For TCR repertoire profiling, blood samples were analyzed in the form of peripheral blood mononuclear cells. The immunoSEQ Assay was used to sequence TCR beta CDR3 regions from DNA. In the original analysis: T cell density was computed as TCR beta template counts normalized to usable DNA estimated by amplifying housekeeping genes. Richness was estimated using the preseqR package, with extrapolation to 400,000 templates for PBMC samples and to 120,000 templates for tissue samples. Clonality was defined by subtracting Pielou's evenness from one. To identify tissue-enriched TCRs, differential abundance testing was run on productive amino-acid clonotypes with a minimum total count of 5 and an alpha of 0.1. The Jaccard Index and the Morisita Overlap Index were used to quantify repertoire overlap between compartments. GLIPH grouped TCR beta CDR3s together with public tetramer-defined viral CDR3s, and a viral motif had to include at least three viral sequences and show V-gene enrichment. In TCRdb, the immuneACCESS table is reduced to in-frame sequences with V and J assigned. These tables do not hold every clone; where another copy was compared, an unresolved V gene accounts for under half, and the others remain unexplained. The DNA was the basis for D and trimming; V, J and clone size are from that table. The sample table lists under 75,000 clones, roughly 90% of them with a count of one. In total, the top ten clones hold 20% to 25% of the sample.

The cysteine opens and the phenylalanine closes a CDR3 of 14 amino acids. The sequence is cut down to CDR3 DNA, 42 bases in frame from base 1. Trimming costs V 7 bases and J 0 bases, and their ends lie 9 bases apart. CDR1 LNHDA and CDR2 SQIVND were looked up in the germline V gene (reference sequence). The data belong to a study of T cells in localized non-small cell lung cancer (dated by TCRdb to 2020 to 2021). In the study overall: The study examined T cell repertoires in 236 patients with early-stage NSCLC and compared tumors with uninvolved tumor-adjacent lungs. NSCLC patients had a mean age of around 66 years, and fewer than 150 were male and about 98 female. The cohort was made up of 236 treatment-naive NSCLC patients whose localized lung tumors had been resected. Results the study describes overall, beyond this receptor: Because multi-region sequencing of the tumors was not done, intratumor heterogeneity could not be ruled out. Because the study design was exploratory, TCR variables were selected using unadjusted p-values without false-discovery rate correction. Uninvolved tumor-adjacent lung showed the highest T cell clonality, higher than tumor, which suggests more focused antigenic responses in the uninvolved tumor-adjacent lung. Higher blood T cell density associated with longer overall survival, while higher adjacent-lung clonality associated with shorter survival. A median of around 57 of the top 100 tumor clones were detected in paired uninvolved adjacent lung, and 28 of these tumor clones were also found among the top 100 clones of the paired uninvolved adjacent lung.

The sequencing used peripheral blood, collected before any cancer treatment. The TCR was taken from a male donor at least 60 years old with stage III squamous cell lung carcinoma. Rearrangement joined TRBV19 to TRBJ2-2; TRBD2 might be the D gene, on 5 matching bases. The DNA sequence is as follows: TGTGCCAGTATGCGGGTAGCGAACACCGGGGAGCTGTTTTTT. Translated, this gives CASMRVANTGELFF. Where the CDR3 stops, the reference TRBV19 and TRBJ2-2 genes take over; the full variable domain is DGGITQSPKYLFRKEGQNVTLSCEQNLNHDAMYWYRQDPGQGLRLIYYSQIVNDFQKGDIAEGYSVSREKKESFPLTVTSAQKNPTAFYLCASMRVANTGELFFGEGSRLTVL.